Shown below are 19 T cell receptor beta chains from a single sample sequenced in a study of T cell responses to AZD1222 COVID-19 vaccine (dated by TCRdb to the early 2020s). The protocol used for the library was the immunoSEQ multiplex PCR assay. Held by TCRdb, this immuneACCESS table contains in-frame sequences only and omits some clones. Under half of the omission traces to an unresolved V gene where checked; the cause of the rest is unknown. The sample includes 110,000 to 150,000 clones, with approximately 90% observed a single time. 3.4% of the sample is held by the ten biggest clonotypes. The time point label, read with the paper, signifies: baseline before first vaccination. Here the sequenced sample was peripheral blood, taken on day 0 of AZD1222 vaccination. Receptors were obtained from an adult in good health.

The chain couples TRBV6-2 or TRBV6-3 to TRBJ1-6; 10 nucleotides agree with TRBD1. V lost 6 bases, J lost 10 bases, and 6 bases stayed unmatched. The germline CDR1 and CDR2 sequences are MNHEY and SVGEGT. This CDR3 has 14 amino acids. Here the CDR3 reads CASSTGTGASPLHF. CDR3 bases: TGTGCCAGCAGCACCGGGACAGGGGCCTCACCCCTCCACTTT.

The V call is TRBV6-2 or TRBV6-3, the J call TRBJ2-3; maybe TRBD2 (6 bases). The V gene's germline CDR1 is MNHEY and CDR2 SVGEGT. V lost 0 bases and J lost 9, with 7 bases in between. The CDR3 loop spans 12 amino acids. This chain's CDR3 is CASSYSGGTQYF. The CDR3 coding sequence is TGTGCCAGCAGTTACTCTGGGGGGACGCAGTATTTT.

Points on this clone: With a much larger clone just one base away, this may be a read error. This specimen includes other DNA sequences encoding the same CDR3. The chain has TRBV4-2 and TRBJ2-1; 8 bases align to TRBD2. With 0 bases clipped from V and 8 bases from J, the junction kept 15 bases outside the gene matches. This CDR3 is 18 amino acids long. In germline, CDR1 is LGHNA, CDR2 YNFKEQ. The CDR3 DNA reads TGTGCCAGCAGCCAAGATTCTGAATCCGGACTAGCTGGATATGAGCAGTTCTTC. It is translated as CASSQDSESGLAGYEQFF.

The CDR3 protein is CASSLLPGNTEAFF. The DNA of the CDR3 is TGCGCCAGCAGCTTGTTACCAGGGAACACTGAAGCTTTCTTT. The rearrangement joins TRBV5-1 to TRBJ1-1; D remains unclear. This CDR3 has 14 residues. CDR1 and CDR2 from the germline V gene are SGHRS and YFSETQ. V lost 1 base to trimming and J lost 1 base, with 8 bases between them.

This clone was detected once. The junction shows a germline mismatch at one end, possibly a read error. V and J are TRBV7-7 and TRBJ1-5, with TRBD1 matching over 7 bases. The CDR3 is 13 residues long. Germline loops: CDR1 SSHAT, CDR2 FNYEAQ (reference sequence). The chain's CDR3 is CASSIDRDQPQHF. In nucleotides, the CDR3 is TGTGCTAGCAGCATAGACAGGGATCAGCCCCAGCATTTT.

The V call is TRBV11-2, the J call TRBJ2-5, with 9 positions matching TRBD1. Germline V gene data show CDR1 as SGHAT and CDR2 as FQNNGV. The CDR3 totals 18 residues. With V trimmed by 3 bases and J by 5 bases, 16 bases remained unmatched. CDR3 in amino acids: CASSFLPSGTGTGETQYF. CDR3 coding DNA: TGTGCCAGCAGCTTCCTACCATCCGGGACAGGGACGGGGGAGACCCAGTACTTC.

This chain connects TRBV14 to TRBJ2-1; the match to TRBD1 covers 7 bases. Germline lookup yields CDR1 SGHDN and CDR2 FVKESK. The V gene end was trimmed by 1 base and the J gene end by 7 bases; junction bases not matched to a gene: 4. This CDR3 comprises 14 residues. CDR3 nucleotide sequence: TGTGCCAGCAGCCAAGGACAGGGTTGGAATGAGCAGTTCTTC. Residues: CASSQGQGWNEQFF. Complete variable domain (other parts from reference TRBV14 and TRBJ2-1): EAGVTQFPSHSVIEKGQTVTLRCDPISGHDNLYWYRRVMGKEIKFLLHFVKESKQDESGMPNNRFLAERTGGTYSTLKVQPAELEDSGVYFCASSQGQGWNEQFFGPGTRLTVL.

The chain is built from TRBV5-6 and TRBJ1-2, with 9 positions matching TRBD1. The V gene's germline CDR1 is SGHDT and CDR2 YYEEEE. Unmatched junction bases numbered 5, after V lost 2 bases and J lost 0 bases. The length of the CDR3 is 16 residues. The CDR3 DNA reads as TGTGCCAGCAGCTTACAGGGGGCGAACGCTAACTATGGCTACACCTTC. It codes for CASSLQGANANYGYTF.

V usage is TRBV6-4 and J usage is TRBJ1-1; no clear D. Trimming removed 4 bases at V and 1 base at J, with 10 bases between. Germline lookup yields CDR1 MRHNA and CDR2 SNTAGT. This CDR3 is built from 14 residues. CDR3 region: CASSASQRNTEAFF. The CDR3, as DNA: TGTGCCAGCAGTGCATCCCAGCGGAACACTGAAGCTTTCTTT.

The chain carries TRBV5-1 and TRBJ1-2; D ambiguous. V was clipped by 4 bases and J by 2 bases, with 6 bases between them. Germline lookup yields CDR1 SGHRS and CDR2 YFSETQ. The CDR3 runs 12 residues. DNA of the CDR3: TGCGCCAGCAGCCCGGTCAACTATGGCTACACCTTC. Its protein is CASSPVNYGYTF.

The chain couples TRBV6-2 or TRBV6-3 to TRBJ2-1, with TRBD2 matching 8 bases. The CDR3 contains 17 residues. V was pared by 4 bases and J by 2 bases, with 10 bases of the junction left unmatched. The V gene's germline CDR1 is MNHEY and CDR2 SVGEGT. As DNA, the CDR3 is TGTGCCAGCAGTTCGACGCGTACACTAGCGGCCTACAATGAGCAGTTCTTC. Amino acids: CASSSTRTLAAYNEQFF.

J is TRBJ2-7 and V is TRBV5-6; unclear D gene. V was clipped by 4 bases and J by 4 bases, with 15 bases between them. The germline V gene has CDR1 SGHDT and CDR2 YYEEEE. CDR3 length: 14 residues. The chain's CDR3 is CASSHDRLRYEQYF. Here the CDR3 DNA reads TGTGCCAGCAGCCATGATAGGCTTCGGTACGAGCAGTACTTC.

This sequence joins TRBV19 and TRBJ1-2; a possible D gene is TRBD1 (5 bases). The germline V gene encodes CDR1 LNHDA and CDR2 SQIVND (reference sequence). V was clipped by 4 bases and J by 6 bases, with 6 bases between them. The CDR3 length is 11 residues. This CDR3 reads CASSTRDGYTF. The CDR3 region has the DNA TGTGCCAGTAGTACCAGGGATGGCTACACCTTC.

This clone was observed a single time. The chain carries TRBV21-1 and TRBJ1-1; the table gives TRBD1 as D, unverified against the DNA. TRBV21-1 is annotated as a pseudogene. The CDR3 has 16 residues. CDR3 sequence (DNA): TGTGCCAGCACGAGGAAGAATCCTAGGGGGAACACTGAAGCTTTCTTT. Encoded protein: CASTRKNPRGNTEAFF.

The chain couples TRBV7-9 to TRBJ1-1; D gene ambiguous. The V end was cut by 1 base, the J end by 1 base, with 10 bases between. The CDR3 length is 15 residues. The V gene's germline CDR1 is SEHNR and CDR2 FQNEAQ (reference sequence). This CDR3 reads CASSLDFKENTEAFF. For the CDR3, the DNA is TGTGCCAGCAGCTTAGATTTCAAAGAGAACACTGAAGCTTTCTTT.

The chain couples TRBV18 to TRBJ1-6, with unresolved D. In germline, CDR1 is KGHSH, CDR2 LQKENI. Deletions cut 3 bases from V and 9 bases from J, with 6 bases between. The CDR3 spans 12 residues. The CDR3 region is CASSPSSSPLHF. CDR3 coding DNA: TGTGCCAGCTCACCTTCTAGTTCACCCCTCCACTTT.

CDR3 coding DNA: TGTGCCAGCAGTACGGGACAGGGGTCCCACGAGCAGTACTTC. The encoded protein is CASSTGQGSHEQYF. The J gene is TRBJ2-7, the V gene TRBV28, with 10 nucleotides matching TRBD1. CDR1 MDHEN and CDR2 SYDVKM come from the germline V gene. The length of the CDR3 is 14 residues. V gave up 5 bases and J gave up 5 bases; unmatched junction bases: 6.

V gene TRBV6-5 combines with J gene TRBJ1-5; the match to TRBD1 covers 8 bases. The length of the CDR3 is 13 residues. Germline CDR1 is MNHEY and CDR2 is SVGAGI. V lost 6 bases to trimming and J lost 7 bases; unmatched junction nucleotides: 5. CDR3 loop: CASRGTGEQPQHF. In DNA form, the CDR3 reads TGTGCCAGCAGGGGGACAGGTGAACAGCCCCAGCATTTT.

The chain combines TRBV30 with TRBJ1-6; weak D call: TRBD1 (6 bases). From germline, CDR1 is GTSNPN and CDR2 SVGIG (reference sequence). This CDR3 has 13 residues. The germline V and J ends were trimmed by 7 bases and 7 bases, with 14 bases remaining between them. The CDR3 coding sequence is TGTGCCTTGTCGGGGGCGCGCAATTCACCCCTCCACTTT. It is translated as CALSGARNSPLHF.